This TCR beta chain was captured in a study of T cell repertoires in cytomegalovirus infection. One entry per CDR3 protein results from TCRdb running MiXCR on the reads. The sample consists of approximately 320,000 distinct CDR3 sequences, 8% to 9.5% of them appearing once. This clonotype was seen at least ten times. CDR1 is SGHNT and CDR2 is YYREEE in the germline V gene (reference sequence). J lost 4 bases, V lost 4 bases, and 11 bases had no gene match. The CDR3 sequence is 17 residues long. Sequenced: PBMCs. The chain employs TRBV5-4 and TRBJ2-2; 9 nucleotides align to TRBD1. The origin of this receptor is a human donor in good health (CMV status not recorded). Some clones in this sample may be carry-over from other donors' samples. The CDR3 sequence: CASSKPGQGSSTGELFF. CDR3 in DNA: TGTGCCAGCAGCAAACCGGGACAGGGATCGAGCACCGGGGAGCTGTTTTTT.